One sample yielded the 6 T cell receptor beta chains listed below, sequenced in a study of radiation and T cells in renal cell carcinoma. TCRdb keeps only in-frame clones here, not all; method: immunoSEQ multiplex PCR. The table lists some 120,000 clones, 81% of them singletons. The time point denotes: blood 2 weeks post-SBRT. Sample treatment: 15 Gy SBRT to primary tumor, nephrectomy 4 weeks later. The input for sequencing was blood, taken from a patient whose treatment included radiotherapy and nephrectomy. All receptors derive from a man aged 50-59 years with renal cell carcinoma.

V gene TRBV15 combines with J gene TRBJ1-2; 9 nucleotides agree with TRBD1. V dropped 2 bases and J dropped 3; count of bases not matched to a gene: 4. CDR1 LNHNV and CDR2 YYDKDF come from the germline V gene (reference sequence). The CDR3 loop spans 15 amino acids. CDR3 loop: CATSRPRTGDYGYTF. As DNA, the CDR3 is TGTGCCACCAGCAGACCCCGGACAGGGGACTATGGCTACACCTTC.

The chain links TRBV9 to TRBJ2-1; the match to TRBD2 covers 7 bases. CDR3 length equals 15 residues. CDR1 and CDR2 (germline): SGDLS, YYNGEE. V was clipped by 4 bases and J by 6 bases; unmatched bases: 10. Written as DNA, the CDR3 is TGTGCCAGCAGCCTCCTCTCGGGAGGCTTCAATGAGCAGTTCTTC. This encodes CASSLLSGGFNEQFF.

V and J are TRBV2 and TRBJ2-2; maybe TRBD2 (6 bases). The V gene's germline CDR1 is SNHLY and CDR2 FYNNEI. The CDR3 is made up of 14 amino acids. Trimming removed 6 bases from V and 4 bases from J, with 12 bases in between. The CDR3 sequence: CASRPLTSTGELFF. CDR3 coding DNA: TGTGCCAGCAGACCACTGACTAGCACCGGGGAGCTGTTTTTT.

For the CDR3, the DNA is TGCAGCGTACAAACGGGGAACTATGGCTACACCTTC. It codes for CSVQTGNYGYTF. V usage is TRBV29-1 and J usage is TRBJ1-2; no clear D. This CDR3 contains 12 residues. Germline V gives CDR1 SQVTM, CDR2 ANQGSEA. V lost 6 bases, J lost 2 bases, and 10 bases lay in between.

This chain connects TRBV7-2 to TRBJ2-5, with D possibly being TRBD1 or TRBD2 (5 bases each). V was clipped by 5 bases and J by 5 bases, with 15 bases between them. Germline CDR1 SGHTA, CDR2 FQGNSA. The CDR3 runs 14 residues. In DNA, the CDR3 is TGTGCCAGCAGCCTCACGCCGGGGCCGGAGACCCAGTACTTC. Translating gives CASSLTPGPETQYF.

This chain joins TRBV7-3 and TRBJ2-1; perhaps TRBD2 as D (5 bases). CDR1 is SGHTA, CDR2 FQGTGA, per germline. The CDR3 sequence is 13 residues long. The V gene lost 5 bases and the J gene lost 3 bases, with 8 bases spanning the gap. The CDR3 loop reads CASSLTSYNEQFF. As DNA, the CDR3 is TGTGCCAGCAGCCTCACTAGCTACAATGAGCAGTTCTTC.